This passage covers 12 T cell receptor beta chains from one sample sequenced in a study of T cell repertoires in cytomegalovirus infection. From the reads, TCRdb called clonotypes with MiXCR, one entry per CDR3 protein. The table lists about 130,000 distinct CDR3 sequences, roughly a quarter of them singletons, with 30% to 40% in the top ten. Antigen specificity for these receptors is unknown. Sequencing was carried out using PBMCs, sequenced either directly or after in vitro stimulation (not recorded which). The receptors here all came from a human donor in good health (CMV status not recorded). Some clones in this sample may be carry-over from other donors' samples.

The chain joins TRBV19 to TRBJ2-5; 14 positions match TRBD2. CDR1 and CDR2 from the germline V gene are LNHDA and SQIVND (reference sequence). The CDR3 sequence is 16 residues long. The J segment lost 4 bases and the V segment lost 0 bases, leaving 1 base of the junction unmatched. The CDR3 DNA follows: TGTGCCAGTAGTATAGAAGGACTAGCGGGAGGAGAGACCCAGTACTTC. Translating gives CASSIEGLAGGETQYF.

The V gene is TRBV5-4, the J gene TRBJ2-3, with TRBD1 matching 11 bases. The V segment lost 2 bases and the J segment 5 bases; nucleotides outside the gene matches: 4. Germline lookup yields CDR1 SGHNT and CDR2 YYREEE (reference sequence). The CDR3 contains 15 residues. CDR3 region: CASSFPGQGEDTQYF. The DNA for the CDR3 is TGTGCCAGCAGCTTCCCGGGACAGGGGGAAGATACGCAGTATTTT.

The chain recombines TRBV4-1 with TRBJ2-1; TRBD1 aligns across 12 bases. The V gene end was trimmed by 5 bases and the J gene end by 12 bases; junction bases not matched to a gene: 11. This CDR3 is 15 amino acids long. Germline V gene sequence: CDR1 MGHRA, CDR2 YSYEKL. CDR3 residues: CASSFSPGQGARQFF. The CDR3 coding sequence is TGCGCCAGCAGCTTCTCCCCGGGACAGGGGGCAAGGCAGTTCTTC.

Here the CDR3 DNA reads TGTGCCAGCAGTGACCCCGCGACCCAGTACTTC. This sequence encodes CASSDPATQYF. The chain joins TRBV2 to TRBJ2-5, with unresolved D. Germline V CDR1 and CDR2: SNHLY, FYNNEI. V was shortened by 3 bases and J by 7 bases, with 6 bases between the two germline ends. The CDR3 is 11 residues long.

This clonotype came up a few times. The gene calls are TRBV25-1 and TRBJ2-3; perhaps TRBD2 as D (5 bases). The germline V gene encodes CDR1 MGHDK and CDR2 SYGVNS. Trimming took 4 bases from V and 2 from J, leaving 13 bases between them. The CDR3 totals 15 residues. CDR3 amino acids: CASSGSGIDTDTQYF. In nucleotides, the CDR3 is TGTGCCAGCAGTGGGTCGGGAATAGACACAGATACGCAGTATTTT.

In this sample, this clonotype turned up many times. In DNA, the CDR3 is TGTGCCAGCAGTTCGGACAGGGTAAACACCGGGGAGCTGTTTTTT. Amino acid sequence: CASSSDRVNTGELFF. This rearrangement joins TRBV27 to TRBJ2-2; the match to TRBD1 covers 8 bases. Germline CDR1 is MNHEY and CDR2 is SMNVEV (reference sequence). Trimming cost V 4 bases and J 2 bases; bases outside gene matches: 3. CDR3 length: 15 residues.

The rearrangement joins TRBV28 to TRBJ2-7; 8 nucleotides match TRBD1. The J segment lost 3 bases and the V segment lost 6 bases, leaving 7 bases of the junction unmatched. This CDR3 region has 14 residues. Germline CDR1 reads MDHEN; CDR2 reads SYDVKM. The CDR3 bases are TGTGCCAGCAGACCCCGACAGGGGAACTACGAGCAGTACTTC. Protein sequence: CASRPRQGNYEQYF.

This clonotype has ten or more counts. The chain is built from TRBV7-9 and TRBJ2-5; 7 nucleotides agree with TRBD2. Germline CDR1 reads SEHNR; CDR2 reads FQNEAQ (reference sequence). CDR3 length equals 15 residues. Trimming cost V 3 bases and J 0 bases; bases outside gene matches: 4. The CDR3, as DNA: TGTGCCAGCAGCTTCGTGGGAGGGAACCAAGAGACCCAGTACTTC. Encoded protein: CASSFVGGNQETQYF.

V is TRBV7-2 and J is TRBJ2-3; D unclear. In germline, CDR1 is SGHTA, CDR2 FQGNSA. The CDR3 is 16 residues long. With 5 bases removed from V and 0 bases from J, the gap between germline ends came to 15 bases. For the CDR3, the DNA is TGTGCCAGCAGCCCCCCTTTACCTTTTAGCACAGATACGCAGTATTTT. This encodes CASSPPLPFSTDTQYF.

This chain links TRBV5-6 with TRBJ2-7; D gene uncertain. With 3 bases removed from V and 0 bases from J, the gap between germline ends came to 10 bases. CDR1 SGHDT and CDR2 YYEEEE come from the germline V gene. The CDR3 covers 14 residues. CDR3 DNA sequence: TGTGCCAGCAGCTCCGACACAGACTCCTACGAGCAGTACTTC. This codes for CASSSDTDSYEQYF. The whole variable domain, filled in from reference TRBV5-6 and TRBJ2-7, reads DAGVTQSPTHLIKTRGQQVTLRCSPKSGHDTVSWYQQALGQGPQFIFQYYEEEERQRGNFPDRFSGHQFPNYSSELNVNALLLGDSALYLCASSSDTDSYEQYFGPGTRLTVT.

This clonotype was counted only a few times. The rearrangement links TRBV7-6 to TRBJ2-1; D is unclear. The germline CDR1 and CDR2 sequences are SGHVS and FNYEAQ. V lost 5 bases and J 0 bases, leaving 11 bases between the germline ends. CDR3 length: 15 residues. In DNA form, the CDR3 reads TGTGCCAGCAGCATCTACCTAAGCTCCTACAATGAGCAGTTCTTC. Translated: CASSIYLSSYNEQFF.

The J gene is TRBJ1-5, the V gene TRBV4-1; 12 positions agree with TRBD1. V trimming: 1 base; J trimming: 1 base; junction bases outside the gene matches: 17. CDR3 length: 22 amino acids. Germline V gives CDR1 MGHRA, CDR2 YSYEKL. The CDR3 reads CASSQGPLSTGQGAPSNQPQHF. The DNA of the CDR3 is TGCGCCAGCAGCCAAGGGCCCCTATCTACGGGACAGGGGGCACCAAGCAATCAGCCCCAGCATTTT.